Given below is one TCR beta chain in context. Some clones are missing from TCRdb's copy, which holds only in-frame ones; the method was immunoSEQ multiplex PCR. The profile covers under 250,000 clones, with 80% appearing a single time and 10% to 15% taken by the ten largest. This entry is derived from a study of blood T cell repertoires in COVID-19. CDR3 length: 15 amino acids. The V gene lost 0 bases and the J gene lost 5 bases, with 12 bases spanning the gap. Germline CDR1 SGHRS, CDR2 YFSETQ. The sequence came from a human donor in a cohort sampled during active COVID-19. The rearrangement joins TRBV5-1 to TRBJ2-1, with D possibly matching TRBD1 (5 bases). Sequencing input: peripheral blood. The CDR3 sequence is CASSLVGRVHNEQFF. The CDR3 DNA reads TGCGCCAGCAGCTTGGTGGGCAGGGTCCACAATGAGCAGTTCTTC.